The sequence of this T cell receptor (beta chain) was determined in a study of lymphopenia after photon versus proton radiotherapy. The CDR3 consists of 14 residues. V was cut by 0 bases and J by 4 bases, with 7 bases left in between. Germline V gene sequence: CDR1 ENHRY, CDR2 SYGVKD. Some clones are missing from TCRdb's copy, which holds only in-frame ones; the method was immunoSEQ multiplex PCR. The sample yields around 30,000 clones, 85% to 90% seen once. This TCR was sampled from a woman in her fifties or sixties with pancreatic cancer. The sample in question was peripheral blood, obtained from a patient treated with photon-based radiotherapy. V is TRBV10-3 and J is TRBJ1-3; D ambiguous. CDR3 nucleotides: TGTGCCATCAGTGAGTCGGCAAGGGGAAACACCATATATTTT. It yields the protein CAISESARGNTIYF.